The 15 T cell receptor beta chains listed next were all sequenced from one sample in a study of blood T cell repertoires in COVID-19. Sequencing used immunoSEQ multiplex PCR; TCRdb keeps in-frame clones, though not all of them. In the table there are 150,000 to 200,000 clones, approximately 80% of which are singletons. The sequenced material came from PBMCs or T cells enriched from blood (not recorded which). The origin of the receptors is a man aged 35 to 55 who had recovered from COVID-19.

The V call is TRBV19, the J call TRBJ2-2; the D gene is possibly TRBD2 (7 bases). The CDR3 covers 16 residues. Per the germline V gene, CDR1 is LNHDA and CDR2 is SQIVND (reference sequence). V lost 8 bases to trimming and J lost 6 bases, with 22 bases between them. The CDR3 region is CASRRGGGGTAGELFF. CDR3 bases: TGTGCCAGTCGCCGCGGGGGAGGGGGAACGGCCGGGGAGCTGTTTTTT.

V usage is TRBV6-1 and J usage is TRBJ1-6; TRBD1 agrees at 9 bases. CDR1 is MNHNS and CDR2 is SASEGT in the germline V gene. V shed 1 base, J shed 5 bases, and the junction held 12 bases outside the gene matches. The CDR3 spans 19 residues. As DNA, the CDR3 is TGTGCCAGCAGTGAAGTACATTCACAGGGGGCGAAACATAATTCACCCCTCCACTTT. Encoded protein: CASSEVHSQGAKHNSPLHF.

The chain links TRBV19 to TRBJ1-2, with D hard to call. This CDR3 region has 15 residues. The germline V gene has CDR1 LNHDA and CDR2 SQIVND (reference sequence). Between the trimmed V and J ends, which lost 6 bases and 3 bases, there was a span of 17 bases. The CDR3 here is CASRGGPPDDYGYTF. The CDR3 region has the DNA TGTGCCAGTAGAGGAGGACCTCCTGACGACTATGGCTACACCTTC.

The genes are TRBV7-2 and TRBJ2-5, with a tentative D call TRBD2 (6 bases). CDR1 is SGHTA and CDR2 is FQGNSA in the germline V gene. This CDR3 spans 15 amino acids. V lost 5 bases and J lost 5, with 18 bases in between. CDR3 sequence reads: CASSPSSAAVETQYF. The DNA for the CDR3 is TGTGCCAGCAGCCCCTCTAGCGCCGCGGTGGAGACCCAGTACTTC.

V gene TRBV5-1 combines with J gene TRBJ2-1; D may be TRBD2 (6 bases). The germline V and J ends were trimmed by 4 bases and 7 bases, with 27 bases remaining between them. CDR1 and CDR2 from the germline V gene are SGHRS and YFSETQ. This CDR3 contains 18 residues. CDR3 in DNA: TGCGCCAGCAGCAAACATGGAGGAGGGGAAGGGCGCGGGAATGAGCAGTTCTTC. Translation gives CASSKHGGGEGRGNEQFF.

The table lists this clone with a few counts. The chain employs TRBV30 and TRBJ1-5; no firm D call. The V gene's germline CDR1 is GTSNPN and CDR2 SVGIG (reference sequence). V lost 2 bases, J lost 2 bases, and 16 bases lay in between. This CDR3 is built from 16 residues. The CDR3 DNA reads TGTGCCTGGAGTCTATCTTCCCCGGGTGGCAATCAGCCCCAGCATTTT. It is translated as CAWSLSSPGGNQPQHF.

V gene TRBV21-1 combines with J gene TRBJ2-7; the table assigns TRBD1, which was not confirmed against the DNA. TRBV21-1 is annotated as a pseudogene. CDR3 length: 15 residues. The CDR3 reads CASSKKLAGQREQYV. As DNA, the CDR3 is TGTGCCAGCAGCAAAAAGCTCGCAGGGCAACGCGAGCAGTACGTC.

This clone was counted a single time. The rearrangement uses TRBV9 and TRBJ2-1; D is perhaps TRBD2 (6 bases). Germline CDR1 is SGDLS and CDR2 is YYNGEE. Trimming stripped 3 bases from V and 4 bases from J, with 14 bases between. This CDR3 has 15 residues. This chain's CDR3 is CASSGLDYVYNEQFF. As DNA, the CDR3 is TGTGCCAGCAGCGGACTGGACTACGTTTACAATGAGCAGTTCTTC.

J is TRBJ1-2 and V is TRBV6-5; D is unclear. CDR3 length equals 12 residues. The germline V and J ends were trimmed by 4 bases and 5 bases, with 8 bases remaining between them. Germline V CDR1 and CDR2: MNHEY, SVGAGI. CDR3 sequence (DNA): TGTGCCAGCAGTTCTCCCGTTTATGGCTACACCTTC. Protein product: CASSSPVYGYTF.

This clone was seen just once. V and J are TRBV6-5 and TRBJ2-3; weak D call: TRBD1 (5 bases). This CDR3 has 13 amino acids. Trimming took off 9 bases at V and 9 bases at J, with 19 bases between the two ends. Germline CDR1 is MNHEY and CDR2 is SVGAGI. CDR3 sequence reads: CASTQGQSGTQYF. The CDR3 nucleotides read TGTGCCAGTACCCAGGGTCAATCGGGCACGCAGTATTTT.

The gene calls are TRBV5-8 and TRBJ1-3; 7 nucleotides agree with TRBD1. Germline values: CDR1 SGHTS, CDR2 YDEGEE. V was pared by 7 bases and J by 1 base, with 8 bases of the junction left unmatched. This CDR3 is built from 15 residues. CDR3 DNA sequence: TGTGCCAGCTCCCTGGGACAGCCTTCTGGAAACACCATATATTTT. Translated, it gives CASSLGQPSGNTIYF.

J is TRBJ1-2 and V is TRBV7-2; 7 bases fit TRBD1. The CDR3 sequence is 14 residues long. The V and J ends lost 4 bases and 4 bases, in that order; junction bases with no gene match: 6. CDR1 and CDR2 (germline): SGHTA, FQGNSA. CDR3 nucleotides: TGTGCCAGCAGCTGGGACAGTTTTAGCTATGGCTACACCTTC. Translated, it gives CASSWDSFSYGYTF.

This clone appeared a few times. The chain employs TRBV30 and TRBJ2-7; a possible D gene is TRBD2 (6 bases). The length of the CDR3 is 14 residues. Germline CDR1 and CDR2: GTSNPN and SVGIG (reference sequence). Trimming cost V 4 bases and J 0 bases, with 13 bases left between them. The CDR3 reads CAWIRAGYSYEQYF. The CDR3 DNA is TGTGCCTGGATACGGGCGGGGTACTCCTACGAGCAGTACTTC.

The chain links TRBV2 to TRBJ2-2; 10 nucleotides align to TRBD2. With 6 bases clipped from V and 0 bases from J, the junction kept 13 bases outside the gene matches. Looked up from germline, CDR1 is SNHLY and CDR2 is FYNNEI. This CDR3 region has 19 residues. CDR3 loop: CASSSHRVAGGSNTGELFF. CDR3 DNA: TGTGCCAGCAGCTCTCATAGGGTAGCGGGGGGCTCGAACACCGGGGAGCTGTTTTTT. Supplemented by reference TRBV2 and TRBJ2-2, the full variable domain reads EPEVTQTPSHQVTQMGQEVILRCVPISNHLYFYWYRQILGQKVEFLVSFYNNEISEKSEIFDDQFSVERPDGSNFTLKIRSTKLEDSAMYFCASSSHRVAGGSNTGELFFGEGSRLTVL.

This clone was observed once. The chain employs TRBV7-3 and TRBJ1-1; 7 nucleotides line up with TRBD1. CDR1 is SGHTA, CDR2 FQGTGA, per germline. The J segment lost 10 bases and the V segment lost 4 bases, leaving 9 bases of the junction unmatched. The CDR3 totals 13 residues. In DNA form, the CDR3 reads TGTGCCAGCAGCTCATCACAGGGGAGTGGAGCTTTCTTT. This sequence encodes CASSSSQGSGAFF.